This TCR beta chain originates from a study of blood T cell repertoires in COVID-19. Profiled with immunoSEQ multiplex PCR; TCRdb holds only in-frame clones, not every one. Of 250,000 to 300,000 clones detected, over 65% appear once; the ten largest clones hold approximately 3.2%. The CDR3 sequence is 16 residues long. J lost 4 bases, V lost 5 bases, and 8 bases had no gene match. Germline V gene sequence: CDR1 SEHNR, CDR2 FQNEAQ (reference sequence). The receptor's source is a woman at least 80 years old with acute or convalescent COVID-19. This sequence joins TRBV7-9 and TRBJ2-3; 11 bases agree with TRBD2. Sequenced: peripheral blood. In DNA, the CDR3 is TGTGCCAGCAGCCCATGGACTAGCGGGTTCGCAGATACGCAGTATTTT. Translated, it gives CASSPWTSGFADTQYF.